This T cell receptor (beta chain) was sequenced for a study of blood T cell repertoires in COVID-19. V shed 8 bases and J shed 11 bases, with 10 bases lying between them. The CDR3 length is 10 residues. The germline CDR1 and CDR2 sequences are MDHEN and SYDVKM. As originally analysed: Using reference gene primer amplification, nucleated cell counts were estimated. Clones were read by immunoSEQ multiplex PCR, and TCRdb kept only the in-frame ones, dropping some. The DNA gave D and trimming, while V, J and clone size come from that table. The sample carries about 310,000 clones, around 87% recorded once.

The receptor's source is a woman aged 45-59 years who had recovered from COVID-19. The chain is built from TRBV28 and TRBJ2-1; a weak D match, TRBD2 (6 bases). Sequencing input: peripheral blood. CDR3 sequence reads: CASARGKQFF. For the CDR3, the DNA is TGTGCCAGCGCCCGGGGGAAGCAGTTCTTC.